The entry below describes one TCR beta chain. V lost 4 bases, J lost 2 bases, and 7 bases stayed unmatched. The CDR3 sequence is 14 residues long. Germline V gene sequence: CDR1 DFQATT, CDR2 SNEGSKA (reference sequence). The source of the sample is a study of CD8 T cells in Susac syndrome. Random hexamers served to reverse transcribe roughly 0.45 to 1 ug RNA. TCRdb re-analysed the immunoSEQ multiplex PCR reads in MiXCR, keeping a single row per CDR3 protein. The sample holds roughly 200,000 distinct CDR3 sequences, about 94% seen once. V is TRBV20-1 and J is TRBJ2-5; 7 positions match TRBD1. This receptor was identified in a human donor with multiple sclerosis. The sequenced sample consisted of CD4+ T cells from PBMCs. For the CDR3, the DNA is TGCAGTGCTACAACGACAGGGTGGCAAGAGACCCAGTACTTC. Translating it yields CSATTTGWQETQYF.